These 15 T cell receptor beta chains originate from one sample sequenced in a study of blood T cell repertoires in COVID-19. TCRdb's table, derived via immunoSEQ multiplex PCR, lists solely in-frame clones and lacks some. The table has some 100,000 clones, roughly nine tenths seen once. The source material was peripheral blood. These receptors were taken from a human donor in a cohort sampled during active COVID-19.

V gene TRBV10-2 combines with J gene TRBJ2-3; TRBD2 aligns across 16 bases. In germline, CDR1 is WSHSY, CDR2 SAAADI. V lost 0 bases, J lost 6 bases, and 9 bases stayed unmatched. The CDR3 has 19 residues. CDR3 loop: CASSESGTSGGAVKDTQYF. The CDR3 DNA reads TGCGCCAGCAGTGAGTCAGGGACTAGCGGGGGGGCAGTCAAGGATACGCAGTATTTT.

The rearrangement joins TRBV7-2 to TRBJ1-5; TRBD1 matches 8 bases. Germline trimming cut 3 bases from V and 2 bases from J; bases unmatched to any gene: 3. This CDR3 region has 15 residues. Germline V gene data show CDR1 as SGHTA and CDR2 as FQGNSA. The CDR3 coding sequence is TGTGCCAGCAGCTTGGACAGGGTAGGCAATCAGCCCCAGCATTTT. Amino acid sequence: CASSLDRVGNQPQHF.

CDR3 loop: CATTQGMETQYF. In DNA, the CDR3 is TGTGCCACCACCCAGGGGATGGAGACCCAGTACTTC. The J gene is TRBJ2-5, the V gene TRBV11-2; maybe TRBD1 (6 bases). V was pared by 10 bases and J by 5 bases, with 14 bases between. CDR1 and CDR2 (germline): SGHAT, FQNNGV. The CDR3 is made up of 12 amino acids.

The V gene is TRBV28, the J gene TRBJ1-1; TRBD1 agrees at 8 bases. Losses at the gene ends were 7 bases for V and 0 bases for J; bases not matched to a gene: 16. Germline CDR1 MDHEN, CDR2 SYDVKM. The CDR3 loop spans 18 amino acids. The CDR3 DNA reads TGTGCCAGCAACCGGGACAGGTCAGAGTGGGTGATGAACACTGAAGCTTTCTTT. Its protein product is CASNRDRSEWVMNTEAFF.

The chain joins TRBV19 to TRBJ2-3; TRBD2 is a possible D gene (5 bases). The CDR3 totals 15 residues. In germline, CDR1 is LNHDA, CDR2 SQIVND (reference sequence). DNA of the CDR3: TGTGCACACCGGGGAGTGACCCAGAAAAAAGATACGCAGTATTTT. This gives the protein CAHRGVTQKKDTQYF.

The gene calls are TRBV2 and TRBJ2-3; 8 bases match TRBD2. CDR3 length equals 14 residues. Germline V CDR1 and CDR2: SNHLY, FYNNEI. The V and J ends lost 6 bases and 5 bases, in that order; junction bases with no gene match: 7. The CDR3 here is CASSETGGLDTQYF. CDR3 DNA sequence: TGTGCCAGCAGCGAGACGGGGGGGCTAGATACGCAGTATTTT.

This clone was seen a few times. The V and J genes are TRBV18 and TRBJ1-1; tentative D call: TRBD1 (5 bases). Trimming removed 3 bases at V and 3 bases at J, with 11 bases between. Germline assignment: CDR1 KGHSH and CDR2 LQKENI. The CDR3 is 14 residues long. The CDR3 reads CASSPDSRDTEAFF. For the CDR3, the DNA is TGTGCCAGCTCACCTGACAGTAGGGACACTGAAGCTTTCTTT.

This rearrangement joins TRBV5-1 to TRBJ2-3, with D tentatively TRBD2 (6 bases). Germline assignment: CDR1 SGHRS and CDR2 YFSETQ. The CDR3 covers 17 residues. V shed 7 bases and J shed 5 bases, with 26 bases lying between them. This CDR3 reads CASQPQPGLNVEDTQYF. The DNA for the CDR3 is TGCGCCAGCCAACCTCAGCCGGGACTTAATGTTGAAGATACGCAGTATTTT.

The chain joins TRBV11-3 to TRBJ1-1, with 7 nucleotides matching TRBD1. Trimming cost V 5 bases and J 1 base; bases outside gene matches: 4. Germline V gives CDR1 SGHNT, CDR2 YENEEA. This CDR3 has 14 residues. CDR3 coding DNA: TGTGCCAGCAGCCTTGAGGGGGCGAACACTGAAGCTTTCTTT. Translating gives CASSLEGANTEAFF.

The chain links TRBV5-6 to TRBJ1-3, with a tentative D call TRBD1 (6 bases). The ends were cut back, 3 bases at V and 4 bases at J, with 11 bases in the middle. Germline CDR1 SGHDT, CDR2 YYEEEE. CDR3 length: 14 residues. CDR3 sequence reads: CASSWRGGGNTIYF. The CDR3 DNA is TGTGCCAGCAGCTGGCGAGGGGGAGGAAACACCATATATTTT.

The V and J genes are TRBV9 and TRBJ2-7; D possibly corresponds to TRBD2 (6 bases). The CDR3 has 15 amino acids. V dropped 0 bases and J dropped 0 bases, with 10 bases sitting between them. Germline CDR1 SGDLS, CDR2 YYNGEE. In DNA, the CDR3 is TGTGCCAGCAGCGTAGAGGCGGGAAGCTCCTACGAGCAGTACTTC. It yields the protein CASSVEAGSSYEQYF.

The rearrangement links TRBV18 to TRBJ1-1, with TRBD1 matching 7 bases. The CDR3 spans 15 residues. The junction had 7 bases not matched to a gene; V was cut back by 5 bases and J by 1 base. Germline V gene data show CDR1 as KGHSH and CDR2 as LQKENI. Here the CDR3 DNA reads TGTGCCAGCTCAGCGGAACAGGGGTCGAACACTGAAGCTTTCTTT. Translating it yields CASSAEQGSNTEAFF.

CDR3 nucleotides: TGTGCCAGCAGCAGATCCGGGACACCCGGCGAGCAGTACTTC. This sequence encodes CASSRSGTPGEQYF. The gene calls are TRBV7-9 and TRBJ2-7, with D possibly matching TRBD1 (6 bases). V gave up 5 bases and J gave up 6 bases, with 17 bases separating them. The CDR3 is made up of 14 amino acids. Germline V gene lookup returns CDR1 SEHNR and CDR2 FQNEAQ (reference sequence).

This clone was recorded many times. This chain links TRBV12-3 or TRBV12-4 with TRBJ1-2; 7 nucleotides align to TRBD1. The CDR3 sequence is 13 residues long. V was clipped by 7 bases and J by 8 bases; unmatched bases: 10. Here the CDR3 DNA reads TGTGCCAGCACCCGGGACAGCCCGGTCGGCTACACCTTC. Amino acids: CASTRDSPVGYTF.

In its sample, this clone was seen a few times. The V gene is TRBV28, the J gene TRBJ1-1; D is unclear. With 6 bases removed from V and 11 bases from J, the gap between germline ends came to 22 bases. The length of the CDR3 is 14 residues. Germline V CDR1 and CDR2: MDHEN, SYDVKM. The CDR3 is CASRIPLRGLAAFF. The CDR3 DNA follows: TGTGCCAGCAGGATTCCCTTACGAGGTCTGGCTGCTTTCTTT.